This T cell receptor beta chain stems from a study of blood T cell repertoires in COVID-19. Study background: Italy, Spain and the United States were the sources of the convalescent and acute COVID-19 samples. Sources were T cells, B-cell-depleted T cells, or PBMCs; the material itself was cDNA or gDNA.

Per germline, CDR1 SGHRS and CDR2 YFSETQ. This CDR3 region has 14 residues. V lost 1 base, J lost 0 bases, and 0 bases stayed unmatched. Sequencing used immunoSEQ multiplex PCR; TCRdb keeps in-frame clones, though not all of them. The data show about 140,000 clones, over 60% seen once. The source is a woman between 45 and 60 years old with active or convalescent COVID-19. This sequence joins TRBV5-1 and TRBJ1-1; 7 nucleotides line up with TRBD1. Sequencing input: peripheral blood. CDR3 loop: CASSLTGVNTEAFF. The CDR3 nucleotides read TGCGCCAGCAGCTTGACAGGGGTGAACACTGAAGCTTTCTTT.